Each of the 24 T cell receptor beta chains below was sequenced from the same sample in a study of graft-versus-host responses after intestinal transplantation. Only in-frame clones appear in the TCRdb table, and some are missing; sequencing was by immunoSEQ multiplex PCR. This repertoire shows roughly 50,000 clones, about 90% found once; its top ten account for almost 2.5%. Their antigen targets remain unknown. The sequencing used unstimulated CD4+ T cells sorted from spleen or lymph node cells, collected before transplant. The source of these receptors is a human donor who was the organ donor for an intestinal transplant.

The rearrangement links TRBV6-5 to TRBJ1-6; possibly TRBD1 for D (6 bases). Trimming took 0 bases from V and 5 from J, leaving 8 bases between them. This CDR3 comprises 15 residues. CDR1 MNHEY and CDR2 SVGAGI come from the germline V gene. The CDR3 sequence: CASSYSGQNNSPLHF. The CDR3 DNA reads as TGTGCCAGCAGTTACTCGGGACAAAATAATTCACCCCTCCACTTT.

This sequence joins TRBV5-6 and TRBJ2-5; 8 nucleotides agree with TRBD1. J lost 5 bases, V lost 6 bases, and 3 bases had no gene match. This CDR3 comprises 12 residues. CDR1 SGHDT and CDR2 YYEEEE come from the germline V gene. CDR3 region: CASTWDRETQYF. The CDR3 DNA follows: TGTGCCAGCACCTGGGACAGGGAGACCCAGTACTTC.

The rearrangement uses TRBV10-3 and TRBJ2-2; TRBD2 matches at 12 bases. Trimming removed 6 bases from V and 2 bases from J; junction bases left unmatched: 7. The CDR3 covers 17 residues. Per the germline V gene, CDR1 is ENHRY and CDR2 is SYGVKD. This CDR3 is CAIRPGLAGTNTGELFF. Here the CDR3 DNA reads TGTGCCATCAGACCGGGACTAGCGGGTACTAACACCGGGGAGCTGTTTTTT.

J is TRBJ2-7 and V is TRBV28, with 10 bases that match TRBD2. Losses at the gene ends were 5 bases for V and 3 bases for J; bases not matched to a gene: 4. The CDR3 sequence is 14 residues long. Germline assignment: CDR1 MDHEN and CDR2 SYDVKM. The CDR3 protein is CASSGLAGGYEQYF. CDR3 sequence (DNA): TGTGCCAGCAGTGGGTTAGCGGGAGGCTACGAGCAGTACTTC.

This clone was recorded a few times. The rearrangement links TRBV10-3 to TRBJ2-7, with 10 nucleotides matching TRBD2. J gave up 2 bases and V 10 bases, and 11 bases lay outside the gene matches. The CDR3 spans 15 residues. From germline, CDR1 is ENHRY and CDR2 SYGVKD. The CDR3 region is CATSPSSGSTYEQYF. CDR3 DNA sequence: TGTGCCACGTCCCCATCTAGCGGGAGTACCTACGAGCAGTACTTC.

This chain joins TRBV19 and TRBJ2-5; TRBD1 or TRBD2 may be the D gene (5 bases each). The end of the DNA fits TRBJ2-7 better, so the J call may be wrong. This CDR3 region has 13 residues. In germline, CDR1 is LNHDA, CDR2 SQIVND (reference sequence). CDR3 sequence reads: CASSRDRAVEQYF. CDR3 coding DNA: TGTGCCAGTAGTAGGGACCGGGCGGTCGAGCAGTACTTC.

V usage is TRBV6-6 and J usage is TRBJ1-1; unclear D gene. The ends were cut back, 2 bases at V and 2 bases at J, with 9 bases in the middle. The CDR3 is 14 amino acids. CDR1 and CDR2 (germline): MNHNY, SVGAGI (reference sequence). CDR3 DNA: TGTGCCAGCAGTTACAAGGACGGAAACACTGAAGCTTTCTTT. Residues: CASSYKDGNTEAFF.

V and J are TRBV7-8 and TRBJ1-1; D unclear. Germline CDR1 and CDR2: SGHVS and FQNEAQ. The length of the CDR3 is 15 residues. The germline V and J ends were trimmed by 1 base and 4 bases, with 13 bases remaining between them. The CDR3 region has the DNA TGTGCCAGCAGCTTAGTAGGCAGTTCAAGCACTGAAGCTTTCTTT. Its translation: CASSLVGSSSTEAFF.

The V gene is TRBV6-1, the J gene TRBJ1-1, with 7 bases fitting TRBD1. V dropped 3 bases and J dropped 3; count of bases not matched to a gene: 4. Germline values: CDR1 MNHNS, CDR2 SASEGT. This CDR3 is 14 amino acids long. The CDR3 DNA reads as TGTGCCAGCAGTGAGCAGGACAGGTACACTGAAGCTTTCTTT. Translated: CASSEQDRYTEAFF.

The genes are TRBV7-2 and TRBJ2-7; D remains unclear. Germline values: CDR1 SGHTA, CDR2 FQGNSA. Between the trimmed V and J ends, which lost 2 bases and 0 bases, there was a span of 14 bases. The CDR3 loop spans 16 amino acids. The CDR3 protein is CASSLQARSSSYEQYF. In DNA form, the CDR3 reads TGTGCCAGCAGCTTACAGGCTCGCAGTAGCTCCTACGAGCAGTACTTC.

The rearrangement links TRBV9 to TRBJ2-1, with 9 bases that match TRBD2. CDR3 size: 15 residues. CDR1 is SGDLS and CDR2 is YYNGEE in the germline V gene. V lost 2 bases to trimming and J lost 7 bases; unmatched junction nucleotides: 7. CDR3 loop: CASSVSGSTGNEQFF. CDR3 sequence (DNA): TGTGCCAGCAGCGTTAGCGGGAGTACGGGTAATGAGCAGTTCTTC.

About this clone itself: The sample contains more than one DNA sequence encoding this CDR3. The chain carries TRBV7-8 and TRBJ1-1, with 7 bases that match TRBD1. CDR3 size: 16 residues. The junction had 13 bases not matched to a gene; V was cut back by 4 bases and J by 5 bases. Per germline, CDR1 SGHVS and CDR2 FQNEAQ. The CDR3 loop is CASSSITQGRGTEAFF. DNA of the CDR3: TGTGCCAGCAGCTCGATCACACAGGGGCGAGGGACTGAAGCTTTCTTT.

The CDR3 nucleotides read TGTGCCAGCTCGGGGGGTAATTCACCCCTCCACTTT. Its translation: CASSGGNSPLHF. The chain combines TRBV18 with TRBJ1-6; possible D gene TRBD1, 5 bases. CDR1 is KGHSH and CDR2 is LQKENI in the germline V gene. Trimming pared 6 bases from V and 6 bases from J, leaving 6 bases between. The CDR3 runs 12 residues.

This chain connects TRBV28 to TRBJ2-1; a weak D match, TRBD2 (6 bases). V shed 4 bases and J shed 8 bases, with 18 bases lying between them. Germline V gene data show CDR1 as MDHEN and CDR2 as SYDVKM. The CDR3 is 15 residues long. CDR3 nucleotide sequence: TGTGCCAGCAGTTCCTCGGGACTCCCTTACCATGAGCAGTTCTTC. Amino acid sequence: CASSSSGLPYHEQFF. The full variable domain, with the rest looked up from reference TRBV28 and TRBJ2-1, is DVKVTQSSRYLVKRTGEKVFLECVQDMDHENMFWYRQDPGLGLRLIYFSYDVKMKEKGDIPEGYSVSREKKERFSLILESASTNQTSMYLCASSSSGLPYHEQFFGPGTRLTVL.

The chain couples TRBV6-5 to TRBJ2-1, with 8 positions matching TRBD2. This CDR3 region has 14 residues. CDR1 and CDR2 from the germline V gene are MNHEY and SVGAGI. V dropped 7 bases and J dropped 4; count of bases not matched to a gene: 6. CDR3 nucleotides: TGTGCCAGCAAAGGGACTAGGGTATACAATGAGCAGTTCTTC. Its protein is CASKGTRVYNEQFF.

The V gene is TRBV7-3, the J gene TRBJ2-7; 9 bases line up with TRBD2. This CDR3 spans 16 amino acids. V dropped 1 base and J dropped 2; count of bases not matched to a gene: 6. The germline V gene encodes CDR1 SGHTA and CDR2 FQGTGA. Written as DNA, the CDR3 is TGTGCCAGCAGCTTAATAGCCGCGGGAGGGCCCTACGAGCAGTACTTC. This encodes CASSLIAAGGPYEQYF.

As for this clone: An end of the junction differs from the germline gene, which may be a read error. The gene calls are TRBV9 and TRBJ2-1; D is ambiguous. This CDR3 comprises 13 residues. Germline loops: CDR1 SGDLS, CDR2 YYNGEE. The CDR3 DNA follows: TGTGCCAGCAGCGGAATCTCCCACAATGAGCAGTTCTTC. Its protein product is CASSGISHNEQFF.

The rearrangement joins TRBV6-1 to TRBJ1-2; D not certain. The ends were cut back, 5 bases at V and 4 bases at J, with 11 bases in the middle. Germline V gene data show CDR1 as MNHNS and CDR2 as SASEGT. The CDR3 consists of 13 residues. CDR3 nucleotide sequence: TGTGCCAGCAGTTGGAGGACCGTCTATGGCTACACCTTC. The encoded protein is CASSWRTVYGYTF.

V and J are TRBV10-3 and TRBJ2-3; D is possibly TRBD1 (5 bases). Germline loops: CDR1 ENHRY, CDR2 SYGVKD. The V end was cut by 4 bases, the J end by 1 base, with 12 bases between. This CDR3 spans 15 amino acids. The DNA for the CDR3 is TGTGCCATCAGTGTAGGGGCTACTGGCACAGATACGCAGTATTTT. Encoded protein: CAISVGATGTDTQYF.

The chain employs TRBV2 and TRBJ2-7; 7 bases fit TRBD1. The V gene end was trimmed by 7 bases and the J gene end by 5 bases; junction bases not matched to a gene: 11. Germline assignment: CDR1 SNHLY and CDR2 FYNNEI. There are 14 residues in the CDR3. CDR3 protein: CASKGEQGRNEQYF. CDR3 bases: TGTGCCAGCAAGGGCGAACAGGGGCGCAACGAGCAGTACTTC.

Regarding this clone: In the same sample, other DNA sequences code for this CDR3. For the CDR3, the DNA is TGTGCCAGCGGGACTAGCGGGAGGTACGAGCAGTACTTC. It codes for CASGTSGRYEQYF. This chain uses TRBV28 with TRBJ2-7, with 15 bases matching TRBD2. Germline-derived CDR1 and CDR2 are MDHEN and SYDVKM. V trimming: 8 bases; J trimming: 4 bases; junction bases outside the gene matches: 0. There are 13 residues in the CDR3. The entire variable domain, with the rest obtained from reference TRBV28 and TRBJ2-7, is as follows: DVKVTQSSRYLVKRTGEKVFLECVQDMDHENMFWYRQDPGLGLRLIYFSYDVKMKEKGDIPEGYSVSREKKERFSLILESASTNQTSMYLCASGTSGRYEQYFGPGTRLTVT.

This clone was seen a single time. The chain has TRBV28 and TRBJ2-5, with 11 nucleotides matching TRBD2. The germline V gene has CDR1 MDHEN and CDR2 SYDVKM. With 1 base clipped from V and 0 bases from J, the junction kept 7 bases outside the gene matches. The CDR3 extends over 18 amino acids. CDR3 region: CASSLSHASGRYQETQYF. CDR3 bases: TGTGCCAGCAGTTTATCCCATGCTAGCGGGAGGTACCAAGAGACCCAGTACTTC.

This sequence joins TRBV7-2 and TRBJ2-4; the D is unclear. This CDR3 has 11 amino acids. Trimming took 0 bases from V and 7 from J, leaving 1 base between them. Germline CDR1 and CDR2: SGHTA and FQGNSA. CDR3 loop: CASSLANIQYF. CDR3 nucleotides: TGTGCCAGCAGCTTAGCGAACATTCAGTACTTC.

This chain connects TRBV5-1 to TRBJ2-5, with a weak D call TRBD2 (6 bases). The CDR3 is 15 amino acids. V was trimmed by 1 base and J by 1 base, leaving 11 bases between them. CDR1 is SGHRS and CDR2 is YFSETQ in the germline V gene. This chain's CDR3 is CASSLFSGVQETQYF. The CDR3 bases are TGCGCCAGCAGCTTGTTCTCGGGAGTCCAAGAGACCCAGTACTTC.